The T cell receptor beta chain described here comes from a study of blood T cell repertoires in COVID-19. Study-wide context: There were acute and convalescent COVID-19 samples, and they came from the United States, Italy and Spain. PBMCs, B-cell-depleted T cells, or T cells provided the cDNA or gDNA that made up the material.

In the original analysis: Amplifying reference gene primers gave estimates of nucleated cell counts. The assay was immunoSEQ multiplex PCR, and TCRdb's table has in-frame clones only and misses some. V and J calls and clone size come straight from that table; D and trimming were deduced from the DNA. The sample has 390,000 or so clones; just over 85% are singletons. The CDR3 is 13 amino acids. V was cut by 0 bases and J by 7 bases, with 8 bases left in between. Germline V gene data show CDR1 as MGHRA and CDR2 as YSYEKL. This chain uses TRBV4-1 with TRBJ2-3; TRBD1 might be the D (5 bases). This TCR derives from a woman between 25 and 40 years old with active or convalescent COVID-19. The sequencing input was peripheral blood. The CDR3 sequence is CASSQEGVNTQYF. CDR3 DNA sequence: TGCGCCAGCAGCCAAGAAGGGGTAAATACGCAGTATTTT.